The next 25 T cell receptor beta chains were all read from a single sample in a study of cytomegalovirus exposure and HLA in healthy donors. The PCR used 60 Vbeta and 13 Jbeta primers. Using immunoSEQ multiplex PCR, the repertoire was profiled, and TCRdb retains in-frame clones only, with some absent. The repertoire has around 210,000 clones, around 80% of them found once; the top ten carry approximately 0.49%. Sequencing input: PBMCs. The origin of the receptors is a boy aged 5-17 years in good health and CMV-seronegative.

The chain joins TRBV30 to TRBJ1-1; 8 bases map to TRBD1. V lost 3 bases, J lost 2 bases, and 14 bases stayed unmatched. The CDR3 sequence is 17 residues long. Germline V gives CDR1 GTSNPN, CDR2 SVGIG (reference sequence). CDR3 sequence: CAWSPTSRTGINTEAFF. The DNA for the CDR3 is TGTGCCTGGAGCCCTACCTCCCGGACAGGGATAAACACTGAAGCTTTCTTT.

The gene calls are TRBV9 and TRBJ2-7; tentative D call: TRBD1 (6 bases). This CDR3 has 15 residues. Looked up from germline, CDR1 is SGDLS and CDR2 is YYNGEE. V lost 1 base and J lost 6, with 17 bases in between. The CDR3 here is CASSVSGTLFSEQYF. The CDR3 DNA reads as TGTGCCAGCAGCGTATCTGGGACACTCTTCTCCGAGCAGTACTTC.

This clone has more than one count but fewer than ten. V usage is TRBV18 and J usage is TRBJ1-5; TRBD1 matches 9 bases. Germline loops: CDR1 KGHSH, CDR2 LQKENI. V shed 5 bases, J shed 6 bases, and the junction held 8 bases outside the gene matches. The CDR3 has 15 amino acids. CDR3 protein: CASSSDRGRAQPQHF. The DNA for the CDR3 is TGTGCCAGCTCATCGGACAGGGGTCGGGCTCAGCCCCAGCATTTT.

The chain links TRBV7-9 to TRBJ1-2; 7 bases match TRBD1. The V gene's germline CDR1 is SEHNR and CDR2 FQNEAQ (reference sequence). The CDR3 loop spans 15 amino acids. Germline trimming cut 5 bases from V and 7 bases from J; bases unmatched to any gene: 13. The CDR3 sequence is CASSPRTGMLAGYTF. The CDR3 nucleotides read TGTGCCAGCAGCCCGAGGACAGGAATGTTAGCTGGCTACACCTTC.

This rearrangement joins TRBV6-1 to TRBJ1-1; D might be TRBD1 (5 bases). The CDR3 is 14 amino acids. The V end lost 4 bases, the J end lost 3 bases, and 12 bases lay between the germline ends. The germline gives CDR1 MNHNS, CDR2 SASEGT. CDR3 nucleotides: TGTGCCAGCAGTGCTTGGGGGGGGGACACTGAAGCTTTCTTT. This translates into CASSAWGGDTEAFF.

This clone was seen a handful of times. This chain connects TRBV7-2 to TRBJ1-3, with 7 bases matching TRBD1. The germline V gene has CDR1 SGHTA and CDR2 FQGNSA. The CDR3 is made up of 15 amino acids. V lost 2 bases, J lost 2 bases, and 3 bases stayed unmatched. CDR3 region: CASSLRGLPGNTIYF. The DNA for the CDR3 is TGTGCCAGCAGCTTAAGGGGGCTTCCTGGAAACACCATATATTTT.

This chain connects TRBV30 to TRBJ1-2; 9 positions agree with TRBD1. Germline V lookup: CDR1 GTSNPN, CDR2 SVGIG (reference sequence). This CDR3 comprises 13 residues. Trimming cost V 1 base and J 6 bases; bases outside gene matches: 3. The CDR3 bases are TGTGCCTGGAGTGGCGACAGGGGGGATGGCTACACCTTC. Residues: CAWSGDRGDGYTF. Filled out from reference TRBV30 and TRBJ1-2, the complete variable domain reads SQTIHQWPATLVQPVGSPLSLECTVEGTSNPNLYWYRQAAGRGLQLLFYSVGIGQISSEVPQNLSASRPQDRQFILSSKKLLLSDSGFYLCAWSGDRGDGYTFGSGTRLTVV.

This chain joins TRBV7-2 and TRBJ1-2; no firm D call. This CDR3 has 16 amino acids. The V gene's germline CDR1 is SGHTA and CDR2 FQGNSA. Deletions cut 1 base from V and 4 bases from J, with 16 bases between. The CDR3 spells CASSLVNSLTLYGYTF. CDR3 in DNA: TGTGCCAGCAGCTTAGTAAACAGTTTGACCCTCTATGGCTACACCTTC.

The gene calls are TRBV15 and TRBJ2-1; 10 positions match TRBD1. J was trimmed by 7 bases and V by 3 bases; bases with no gene match: 12. The CDR3 is 17 residues long. The germline V gene encodes CDR1 LNHNV and CDR2 YYDKDF (reference sequence). The CDR3 loop is CATSRGDPGQGWNEQFF. The CDR3, as DNA: TGTGCCACCAGCAGGGGGGATCCGGGACAGGGGTGGAATGAGCAGTTCTTC.

The chain recombines TRBV4-2 with TRBJ1-1; D not resolved. Germline CDR1 reads LGHNA; CDR2 reads YNFKEQ. V was shortened by 1 base and J by 7 bases, with 10 bases between the two germline ends. The length of the CDR3 is 13 residues. The CDR3 reads CASSQGAEIEAFF. The CDR3 DNA is TGTGCCAGCAGCCAAGGGGCAGAGATTGAAGCTTTCTTT.

V and J are TRBV5-1 and TRBJ1-5; no clear D gene. Germline CDR1 SGHRS, CDR2 YFSETQ. The CDR3 is 13 amino acids. Trimming cost V 4 bases and J 3 bases, with 8 bases left between them. The CDR3 DNA follows: TGCGCCAGCAGCCGACTATACAATCAGCCCCAGCATTTT. Residues: CASSRLYNQPQHF. Drawing the rest from reference TRBV5-1 and TRBJ1-5, the complete variable domain is KAGVTQTPRYLIKTRGQQVTLSCSPISGHRSVSWYQQTPGQGLQFLFEYFSETQRNKGNFPGRFSGRQFSNSRSEMNVSTLELGDSALYLCASSRLYNQPQHFGDGTRLSIL.

V gene TRBV5-6 combines with J gene TRBJ2-7; 8 bases are a match to TRBD2. Trimming at V came to 1 base and at J to 4 bases, leaving 4 bases not matched to a gene. The CDR3 consists of 14 residues. Germline CDR1 is SGHDT and CDR2 is YYEEEE. The CDR3 bases are TGTGCCAGCAGCTTGAGCGGGAGCCAATACGAGCAGTACTTC. It yields the protein CASSLSGSQYEQYF.

V is TRBV10-2 and J is TRBJ1-5, with D possibly matching TRBD1 (6 bases). Germline CDR1 and CDR2: WSHSY and SAAADI. V was clipped by 5 bases and J by 3 bases, with 8 bases between them. This CDR3 region has 13 residues. CDR3 in amino acids: CASSTGPNQPQHF. As DNA, the CDR3 is TGCGCCAGCAGTACAGGGCCCAATCAGCCCCAGCATTTT.

This rearrangement joins TRBV6-5 to TRBJ1-2, with D possibly matching TRBD1 (5 bases). CDR3 size: 15 residues. The germline V gene encodes CDR1 MNHEY and CDR2 SVGAGI. V was pared by 4 bases and J by 9 bases, with 21 bases between. CDR3: CASSLFSGTGLSYTF. The CDR3, as DNA: TGTGCCAGCAGTTTATTCTCCGGGACGGGACTTAGCTACACCTTC.

Only one count was recorded for this clone. This chain links TRBV18 with TRBJ2-5; 9 nucleotides line up with TRBD1. Germline assignment: CDR1 KGHSH and CDR2 LQKENI. The CDR3 has 17 amino acids. The trim removed 3 bases at V and 4 bases at J, leaving 12 bases unmatched. Here the CDR3 DNA reads TGTGCCAGCTCACCCAACCGGGACAGGGATATGGGAGAGACCCAGTACTTC. It is translated as CASSPNRDRDMGETQYF.

This chain links TRBV2 with TRBJ2-1; D is possibly TRBD1 (5 bases). CDR1 and CDR2 from the germline V gene are SNHLY and FYNNEI. Trimming shortened V by 2 bases and J by 7 bases, and 15 bases separated the two germline ends. The CDR3 is made up of 15 amino acids. CDR3 residues: CASSELVAGSNEQFF. In DNA, the CDR3 is TGTGCCAGCAGTGAATTAGTGGCAGGGTCAAATGAGCAGTTCTTC. The complete variable domain, with remaining parts taken from reference TRBV2 and TRBJ2-1, reads EPEVTQTPSHQVTQMGQEVILRCVPISNHLYFYWYRQILGQKVEFLVSFYNNEISEKSEIFDDQFSVERPDGSNFTLKIRSTKLEDSAMYFCASSELVAGSNEQFFGPGTRLTVL.

V gene TRBV29-1 combines with J gene TRBJ2-4; TRBD1 agrees at 8 bases. The CDR3 has 14 residues. V lost 6 bases and J lost 3; bases outside the gene matches: 7. From germline, CDR1 is SQVTM and CDR2 ANQGSEA. CDR3 in amino acids: CSVRQGFSKNIQYF. CDR3 coding DNA: TGCAGCGTCCGACAGGGGTTTAGCAAAAACATTCAGTACTTC.

In this sample, this clone turned up once. This sequence joins TRBV29-1 and TRBJ1-1; 8 bases align to TRBD1. The CDR3 sequence is 14 residues long. Germline values: CDR1 SQVTM, CDR2 ANQGSEA. Trimming at V came to 4 bases and at J to 4 bases, leaving 8 bases not matched to a gene. The CDR3 bases are TGCAGCGTTGTCCCGACAGGGGCTAGCACTGAAGCTTTCTTT. It yields the protein CSVVPTGASTEAFF.

The chain carries TRBV6-6 and TRBJ1-6, with D possibly being TRBD1 (5 bases). The V and J ends lost 0 bases and 5 bases respectively, with 8 bases between them. Germline CDR1 MNHNY, CDR2 SVGAGI (reference sequence). This CDR3 is 15 amino acids long. CDR3 residues: CASSYSGGDNSPLHF. CDR3 bases: TGTGCCAGCAGTTACTCGGGGGGGGATAATTCACCCCTCCACTTT.

V usage is TRBV7-2 and J usage is TRBJ2-1; TRBD1 matches 10 bases. The CDR3 is 15 residues long. Germline V gene sequence: CDR1 SGHTA, CDR2 FQGNSA. Losses at the gene ends were 5 bases for V and 7 bases for J; bases not matched to a gene: 8. As DNA, the CDR3 is TGTGCCAGCAGCCCAAAACGGACAGGGGGGAATGAGCAGTTCTTC. Translated: CASSPKRTGGNEQFF.

This sequence joins TRBV5-4 and TRBJ2-7; 9 bases are shared with TRBD1. V shed 2 bases, J shed 6 bases, and the junction held 6 bases outside the gene matches. From germline, CDR1 is SGHNT and CDR2 YYREEE (reference sequence). The CDR3 extends over 14 amino acids. The CDR3 sequence: CASSFGTGSREQYF. In DNA form, the CDR3 reads TGTGCCAGCAGCTTCGGGACAGGGTCTCGCGAGCAGTACTTC.

This clone was observed a handful of times. Other nucleotide sequences from this sample produce the same CDR3. The V and J genes are TRBV18 and TRBJ2-7; 7 bases agree with TRBD1. The CDR3 runs 14 residues. Germline V gene lookup returns CDR1 KGHSH and CDR2 LQKENI. The V and J ends lost 6 bases and 3 bases, in that order; junction bases with no gene match: 8. The CDR3 DNA is TGTGCCAGCTCCCCTCGACAGGGTGGCTACGAGCAGTACTTC. This translates into CASSPRQGGYEQYF. Using reference TRBV18 and TRBJ2-7 for the parts outside the CDR3, the full variable domain is NAGVMQNPRHLVRRRGQEARLRCSPMKGHSHVYWYRQLPEEGLKFMVYLQKENIIDESGMPKERFSAEFPKEGPSILRIQQVVRGDSAAYFCASSPRQGGYEQYFGPGTRLTVT.

The gene calls are TRBV10-3 and TRBJ2-7, with 9 bases fitting TRBD2. The CDR3 runs 13 residues. From germline, CDR1 is ENHRY and CDR2 SYGVKD. After removal of 6 bases from V and 3 bases from J, the junction contained 3 bases not matched to a gene. The DNA of the CDR3 is TGTGCCATCAGGGGCGGGGGGGACTACGAGCAGTACTTC. Its translation: CAIRGGGDYEQYF.

This rearrangement joins TRBV5-6 to TRBJ2-5; 8 bases are a match to TRBD1. The CDR3 is 14 residues long. J gave up 1 base and V 3 bases, and 2 bases lay outside the gene matches. CDR1 and CDR2 (germline): SGHDT, YYEEEE. The CDR3 loop is CASSSGQGQETQYF. The CDR3, as DNA: TGTGCCAGCAGCTCTGGACAGGGCCAAGAGACCCAGTACTTC.

The chain joins TRBV27 to TRBJ2-2; no reliable D call. Germline CDR1 and CDR2: MNHEY and SMNVEV (reference sequence). V dropped 3 bases and J dropped 4 bases, with 9 bases sitting between them. This CDR3 is built from 14 residues. The CDR3 bases are TGTGCCAGCAGTTTTATTACAGCCACCGGGGAGCTGTTTTTT. Amino acids: CASSFITATGELFF.